This T cell receptor (beta chain) was identified in a study of shared clonotypes between healthy human individuals. The overall study: Per donor, three plates held CD4 naive cells, three held CD4 memory, two held CD8 naive and one held CD8 memory. Points from the study as a whole: Rarefaction showed sorted-subset sequencing was incomplete despite large depth.

Method: immunoSEQ multiplex PCR; TCRdb's copy keeps in-frame clones and lacks some. The sample carries 2 million to 3 million clones, 93% recorded once. CDR3 length equals 14 residues. Germline V CDR1 and CDR2: WNHNN, SYGVQD (reference sequence). The V and J ends lost 6 bases and 4 bases, in that order; junction bases with no gene match: 5. On this clone itself: Its antigen is not known.

Donors were healthy HIV-negative adults without recently reported acute infections or vaccinations. Splitting of CD4+ cells produced CD45RA+ naive and CD45RA-negative memory subsets. This TCR was recovered from a man aged 18 to 35 in good health. Some clones in this sample may be carry-over from other donors' samples. The sample was naive CD4+ T cells from PBMCs. Subset: CD45RA+ positively selected. This rearrangement joins TRBV10-1 to TRBJ2-3, with TRBD2 matching over 9 bases. The CDR3 bases are TGCGCCAGCAGCCCGATAGCGGGAGCAGATACGCAGTATTTT. This translates into CASSPIAGADTQYF.